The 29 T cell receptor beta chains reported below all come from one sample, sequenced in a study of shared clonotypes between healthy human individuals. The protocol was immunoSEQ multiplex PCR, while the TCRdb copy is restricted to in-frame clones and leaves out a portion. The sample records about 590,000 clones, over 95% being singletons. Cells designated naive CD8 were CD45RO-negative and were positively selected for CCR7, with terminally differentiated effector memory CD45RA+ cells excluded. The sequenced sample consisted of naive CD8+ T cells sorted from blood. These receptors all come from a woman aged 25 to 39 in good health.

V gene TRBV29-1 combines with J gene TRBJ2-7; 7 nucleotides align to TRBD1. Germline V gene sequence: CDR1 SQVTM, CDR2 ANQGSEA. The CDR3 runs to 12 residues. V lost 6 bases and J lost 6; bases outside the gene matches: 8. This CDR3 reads CSVPGAGGEQYF. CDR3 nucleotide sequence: TGCAGCGTCCCCGGGGCAGGGGGCGAGCAGTACTTC.

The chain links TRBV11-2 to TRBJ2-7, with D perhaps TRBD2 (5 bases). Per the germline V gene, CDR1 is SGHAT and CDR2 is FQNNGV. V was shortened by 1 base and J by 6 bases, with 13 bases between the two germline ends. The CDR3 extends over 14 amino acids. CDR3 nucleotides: TGTGCCAGCAGCTTAGGACCCGGGATAGGCGAGCAGTACTTC. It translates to CASSLGPGIGEQYF.

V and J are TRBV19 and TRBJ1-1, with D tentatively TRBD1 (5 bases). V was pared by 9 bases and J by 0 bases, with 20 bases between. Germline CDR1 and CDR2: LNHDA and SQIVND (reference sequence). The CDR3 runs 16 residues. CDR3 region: CASGMRGFVLNTEAFF. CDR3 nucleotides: TGTGCCAGCGGGATGCGGGGGTTTGTACTGAACACTGAAGCTTTCTTT. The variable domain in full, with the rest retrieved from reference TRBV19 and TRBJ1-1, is DGGITQSPKYLFRKEGQNVTLSCEQNLNHDAMYWYRQDPGQGLRLIYYSQIVNDFQKGDIAEGYSVSREKKESFPLTVTSAQKNPTAFYLCASGMRGFVLNTEAFFGQGTRLTVV.

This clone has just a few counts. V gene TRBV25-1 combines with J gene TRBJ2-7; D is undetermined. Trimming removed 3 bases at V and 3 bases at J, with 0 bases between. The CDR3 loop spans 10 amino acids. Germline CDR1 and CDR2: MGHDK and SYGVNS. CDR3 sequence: CASSDYEQYF. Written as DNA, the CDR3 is TGTGCCAGCAGTGACTACGAGCAGTACTTC.

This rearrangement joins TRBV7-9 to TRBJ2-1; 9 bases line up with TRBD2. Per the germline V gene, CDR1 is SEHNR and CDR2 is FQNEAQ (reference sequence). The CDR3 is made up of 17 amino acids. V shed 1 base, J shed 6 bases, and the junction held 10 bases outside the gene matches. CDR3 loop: CASSLGVRTSAFNEQFF. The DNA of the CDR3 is TGTGCCAGCAGCTTAGGCGTAAGGACTAGCGCTTTCAATGAGCAGTTCTTC.

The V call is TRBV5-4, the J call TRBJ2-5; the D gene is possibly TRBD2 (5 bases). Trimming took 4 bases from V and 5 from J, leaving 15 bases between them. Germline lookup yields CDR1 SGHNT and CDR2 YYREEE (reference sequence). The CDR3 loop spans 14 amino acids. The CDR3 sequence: CASSPREGPETQYF. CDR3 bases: TGTGCCAGCAGCCCCCGTGAGGGCCCCGAGACCCAGTACTTC.

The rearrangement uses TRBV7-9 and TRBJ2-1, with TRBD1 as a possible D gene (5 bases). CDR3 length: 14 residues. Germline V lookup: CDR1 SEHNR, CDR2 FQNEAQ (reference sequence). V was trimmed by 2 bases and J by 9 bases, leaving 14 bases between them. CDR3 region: CASSLPDKGSEQFF. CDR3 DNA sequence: TGTGCCAGCAGCTTACCGGACAAGGGTAGTGAGCAGTTCTTC.

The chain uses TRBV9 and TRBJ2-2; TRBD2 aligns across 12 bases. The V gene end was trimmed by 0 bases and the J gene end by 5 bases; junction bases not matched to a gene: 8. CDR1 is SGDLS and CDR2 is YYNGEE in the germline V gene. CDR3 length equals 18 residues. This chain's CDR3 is CASSVVNGLAGRTGELFF. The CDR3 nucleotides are TGTGCCAGCAGCGTAGTGAATGGACTAGCGGGACGTACCGGGGAGCTGTTTTTT.

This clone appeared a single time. The CDR3 here is CASSSVGGTNQPQHF. The DNA of the CDR3 is TGTGCCAGCAGTTCCGTAGGCGGGACCAATCAGCCCCAGCATTTT. This rearrangement joins TRBV28 to TRBJ1-5; possible D gene TRBD1, 5 bases. CDR1 MDHEN and CDR2 SYDVKM come from the germline V gene. CDR3 length equals 15 residues. V lost 4 bases and J lost 3, with 13 bases in between.

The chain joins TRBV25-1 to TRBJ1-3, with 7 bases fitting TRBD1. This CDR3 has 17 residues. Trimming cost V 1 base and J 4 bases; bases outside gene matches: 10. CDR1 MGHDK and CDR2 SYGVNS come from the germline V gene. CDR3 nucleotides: TGTGCCAGCAGTGAATTTGAGCCGACAGGGCCCGGAAACACCATATATTTT. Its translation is CASSEFEPTGPGNTIYF.

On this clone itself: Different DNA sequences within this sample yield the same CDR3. CDR3 sequence reads: CASSFGGGDTQYF. Written as DNA, the CDR3 is TGTGCCAGCAGCTTCGGGGGAGGCGATACGCAGTATTTT. The chain couples TRBV5-4 to TRBJ2-3, with D possibly TRBD2 on 6 matching bases. Germline-derived CDR1 and CDR2 are SGHNT and YYREEE (reference sequence). The CDR3 runs 13 residues. The V gene lost 2 bases and the J gene lost 6 bases, with 10 bases spanning the gap.

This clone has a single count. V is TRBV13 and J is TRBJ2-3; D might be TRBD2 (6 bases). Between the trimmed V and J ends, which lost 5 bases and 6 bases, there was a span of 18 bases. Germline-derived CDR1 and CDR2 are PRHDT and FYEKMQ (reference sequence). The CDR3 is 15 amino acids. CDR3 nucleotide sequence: TGTGCCAGCAGCCAAACCGGTCCCAGCGGGGATACGCAGTATTTT. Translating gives CASSQTGPSGDTQYF.

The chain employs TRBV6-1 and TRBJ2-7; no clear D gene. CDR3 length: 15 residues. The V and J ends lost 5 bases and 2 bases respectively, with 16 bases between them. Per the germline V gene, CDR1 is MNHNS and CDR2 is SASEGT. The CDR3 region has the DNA TGTGCCAGCAGTAACGAGCGAAGAAGGACCTACGAGCAGTACTTC. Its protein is CASSNERRRTYEQYF.

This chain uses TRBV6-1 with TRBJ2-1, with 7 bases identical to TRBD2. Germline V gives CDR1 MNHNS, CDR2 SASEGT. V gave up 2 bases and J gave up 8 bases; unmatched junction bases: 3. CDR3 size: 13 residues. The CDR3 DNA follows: TGTGCCAGCAGTGAATTTCGGGGGGATGAGCAGTTCTTC. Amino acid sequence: CASSEFRGDEQFF.

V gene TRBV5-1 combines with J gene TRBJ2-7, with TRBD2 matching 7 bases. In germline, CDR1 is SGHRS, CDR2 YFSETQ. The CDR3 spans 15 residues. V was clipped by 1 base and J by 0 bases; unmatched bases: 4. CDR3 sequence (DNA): TGCGCCAGCAGCTTGTGGGGCGGGAGCTCCTACGAGCAGTACTTC. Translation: CASSLWGGSSYEQYF.

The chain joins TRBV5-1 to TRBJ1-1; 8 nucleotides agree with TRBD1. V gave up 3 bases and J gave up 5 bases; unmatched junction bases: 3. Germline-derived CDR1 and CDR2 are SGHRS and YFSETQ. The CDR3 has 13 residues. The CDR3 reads CASSSGQGTEAFF. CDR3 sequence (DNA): TGCGCCAGCAGCTCCGGACAGGGTACTGAAGCTTTCTTT.

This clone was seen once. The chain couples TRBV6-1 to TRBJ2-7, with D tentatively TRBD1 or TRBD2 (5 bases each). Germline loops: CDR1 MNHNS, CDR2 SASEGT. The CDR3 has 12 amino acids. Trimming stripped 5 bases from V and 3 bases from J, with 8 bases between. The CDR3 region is CASSSGGYEQYF. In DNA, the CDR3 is TGTGCCAGCAGTAGTGGGGGCTACGAGCAGTACTTC.

CDR3 nucleotides: TGTGCCATCAGTGACGACTTCTCTAGCACAGATACGCAGTATTTT. As protein: CAISDDFSSTDTQYF. This chain connects TRBV10-3 to TRBJ2-3; no clear D. V lost 3 bases and J lost 0, with 10 bases in between. There are 15 residues in the CDR3. Germline V gene lookup returns CDR1 ENHRY and CDR2 SYGVKD.

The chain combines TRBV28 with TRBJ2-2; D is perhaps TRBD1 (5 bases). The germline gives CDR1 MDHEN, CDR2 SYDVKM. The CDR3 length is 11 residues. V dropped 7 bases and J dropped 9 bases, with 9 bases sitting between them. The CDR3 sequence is CASTWGRELFF. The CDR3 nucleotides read TGTGCCAGCACTTGGGGCAGGGAGCTGTTTTTT.

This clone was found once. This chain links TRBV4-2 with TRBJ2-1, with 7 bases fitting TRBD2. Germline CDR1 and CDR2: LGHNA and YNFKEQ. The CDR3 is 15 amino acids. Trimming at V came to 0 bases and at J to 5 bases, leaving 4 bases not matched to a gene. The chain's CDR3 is CASSQEWLADNEQFF. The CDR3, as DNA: TGTGCCAGCAGCCAAGAATGGCTAGCGGACAATGAGCAGTTCTTC.

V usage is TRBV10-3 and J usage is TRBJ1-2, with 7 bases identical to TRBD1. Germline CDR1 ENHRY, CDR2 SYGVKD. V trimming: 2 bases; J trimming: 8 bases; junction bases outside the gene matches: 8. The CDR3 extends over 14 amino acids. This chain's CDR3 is CAISEPDRETGYTF. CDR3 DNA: TGTGCCATCAGTGAGCCCGACAGGGAAACGGGCTACACCTTC.

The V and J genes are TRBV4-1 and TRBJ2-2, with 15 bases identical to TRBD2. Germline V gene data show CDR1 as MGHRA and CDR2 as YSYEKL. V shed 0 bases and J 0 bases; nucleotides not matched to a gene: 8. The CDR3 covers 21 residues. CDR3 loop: CASSQERRGTSGRSNTGELFF. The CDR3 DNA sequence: TGCGCCAGCAGCCAAGAGCGACGTGGGACTAGCGGGAGGTCGAACACCGGGGAGCTGTTTTTT.

The CDR3, as DNA: TGTGCCAGTAGTTATGACAGGGAAATCAATCAGCCCCAGCATTTT. Translated, it gives CASSYDREINQPQHF. The genes are TRBV19 and TRBJ1-5; TRBD1 matches 7 bases. The junction had 7 bases not matched to a gene; V was cut back by 5 bases and J by 3 bases. The germline V gene has CDR1 LNHDA and CDR2 SQIVND (reference sequence). The CDR3 contains 15 residues.

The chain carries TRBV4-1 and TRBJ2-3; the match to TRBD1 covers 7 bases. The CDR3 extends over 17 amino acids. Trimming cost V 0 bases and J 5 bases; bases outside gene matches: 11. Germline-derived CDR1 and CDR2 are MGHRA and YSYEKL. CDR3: CASSQDTPGGVGDTQYF. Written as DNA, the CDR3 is TGCGCCAGCAGCCAAGATACCCCAGGGGGAGTGGGAGATACGCAGTATTTT.

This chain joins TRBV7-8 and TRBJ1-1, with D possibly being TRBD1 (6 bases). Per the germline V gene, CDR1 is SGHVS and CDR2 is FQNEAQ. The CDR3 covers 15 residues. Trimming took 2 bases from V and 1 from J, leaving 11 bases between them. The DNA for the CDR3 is TGTGCCAGCAGCTTATGGCCGGGACAGAACACTGAAGCTTTCTTT. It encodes CASSLWPGQNTEAFF.

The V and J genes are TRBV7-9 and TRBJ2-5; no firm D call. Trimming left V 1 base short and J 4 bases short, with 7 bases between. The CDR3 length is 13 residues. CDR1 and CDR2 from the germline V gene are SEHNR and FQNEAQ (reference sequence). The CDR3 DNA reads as TGTGCCAGCAGCTTAGTCTCCGGAGAGACCCAGTACTTC. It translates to CASSLVSGETQYF.

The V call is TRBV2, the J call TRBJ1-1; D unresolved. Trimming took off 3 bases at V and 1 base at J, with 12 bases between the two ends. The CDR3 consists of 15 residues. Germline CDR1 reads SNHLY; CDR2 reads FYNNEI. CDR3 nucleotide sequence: TGTGCCAGCAGTGATTTCGGCTTGAGGAACACTGAAGCTTTCTTT. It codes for CASSDFGLRNTEAFF.

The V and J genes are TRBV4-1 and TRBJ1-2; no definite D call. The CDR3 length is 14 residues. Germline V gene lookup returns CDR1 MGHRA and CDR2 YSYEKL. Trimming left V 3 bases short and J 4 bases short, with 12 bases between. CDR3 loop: CASSQKTLPYGYTF. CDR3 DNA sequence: TGCGCCAGCAGCCAGAAGACACTACCCTATGGCTACACCTTC.

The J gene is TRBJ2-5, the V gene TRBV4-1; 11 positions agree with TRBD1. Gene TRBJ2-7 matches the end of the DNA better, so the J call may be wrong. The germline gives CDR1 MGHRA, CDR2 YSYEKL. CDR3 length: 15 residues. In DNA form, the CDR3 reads TGCGCCAGCAGCGATCGTGGGACAGGGGGCTACGAGCAGTACTTC. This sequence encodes CASSDRGTGGYEQYF.